This passage covers 24 T cell receptor beta chains from one sample sequenced in a study of blood T cell repertoires in COVID-19. Clones were sequenced by immunoSEQ multiplex PCR, and TCRdb holds only the in-frame ones, with some missing. The table includes fewer than 250,000 clones, 80% to 85% detected once. Sequencing was done on a sample of peripheral blood. The receptors here all came from an elderly woman with COVID-19, enrolled during active disease.

This clone was counted once. The chain links TRBV28 to TRBJ1-6; D is unclear. The germline V gene has CDR1 MDHEN and CDR2 SYDVKM. V was cut by 2 bases and J by 7 bases, with 6 bases left in between. The CDR3 totals 13 residues. The CDR3 reads CASSLAENSPLHF. In DNA, the CDR3 is TGTGCCAGCAGTTTAGCAGAAAATTCACCCCTCCACTTT.

The rearrangement uses TRBV28 and TRBJ1-5; D might be TRBD1 (6 bases). V was pared by 8 bases and J by 11 bases, with 13 bases between. CDR1 and CDR2 from the germline V gene are MDHEN and SYDVKM. The CDR3 has 11 amino acids. The CDR3 bases are TGTGCCAGCTTGAGAGGGGGAGCCCAGCATTTT. Its translation is CASLRGGAQHF.

The chain uses TRBV28 and TRBJ2-5, with D possibly being TRBD2 (5 bases). The CDR3 totals 14 residues. Germline assignment: CDR1 MDHEN and CDR2 SYDVKM. V was shortened by 8 bases and J by 1 base, with 14 bases between the two germline ends. The CDR3: CASRDYEGQETQYF. In DNA, the CDR3 is TGTGCCAGCCGGGATTATGAAGGCCAAGAGACCCAGTACTTC.

CDR3 sequence reads: CASSKDSYYGYTF. CDR3 bases: TGTGCCAGCTCTAAGGACTCTTACTATGGCTACACCTTC. J is TRBJ1-2 and V is TRBV6-5, with D hard to call. The CDR3 length is 13 residues. Germline CDR1 MNHEY, CDR2 SVGAGI. V lost 8 bases, J lost 3 bases, and 13 bases lay in between.

This chain connects TRBV7-8 to TRBJ1-3; possibly TRBD1 for D (5 bases). V was pared by 4 bases and J by 5 bases, with 12 bases between. Germline CDR1 and CDR2: SGHVS and FQNEAQ. The CDR3 spans 14 residues. CDR3 residues: CASSSTGLRNTIYF. The CDR3 DNA reads as TGTGCCAGCAGCTCTACGGGACTCAGAAACACCATATATTTT.

This chain links TRBV3-1 (or the pseudogene TRBV3-2) with TRBJ2-3; 10 nucleotides line up with TRBD2. There are 16 residues in the CDR3. Germline CDR1 reads LGHDT; CDR2 reads YNNKEL (reference sequence). The trim removed 5 bases at V and 7 bases at J, leaving 12 bases unmatched. DNA for the CDR3: TGTGCCAGCAGCGAACTTGGGCTAGCGGGGGTTAATACGCAGTATTTT. Protein: CASSELGLAGVNTQYF.

This chain joins TRBV5-1 and TRBJ2-2, with 8 bases fitting TRBD2. The CDR3 sequence is 16 residues long. With V trimmed by 2 bases and J by 0 bases, 3 bases remained unmatched. The germline gives CDR1 SGHRS, CDR2 YFSETQ. The CDR3 sequence is CASSFGGGPNTGELFF. DNA of the CDR3: TGCGCCAGCAGCTTCGGGGGGGGCCCGAACACCGGGGAGCTGTTTTTT.

The rearrangement uses TRBV5-1 and TRBJ1-2; D is unresolved. The germline V gene encodes CDR1 SGHRS and CDR2 YFSETQ. Between the trimmed V and J ends, which lost 0 bases and 9 bases, there was a span of 12 bases. The CDR3 has 13 amino acids. This chain's CDR3 is CASSLGEGYRYTF. CDR3 DNA: TGCGCCAGCAGCTTGGGGGAGGGTTATCGCTACACCTTC.

The rearrangement links TRBV5-5 to TRBJ1-1; tentatively, D is TRBD1 (5 bases). The CDR3 is 14 residues long. Germline CDR1 reads SGHKS; CDR2 reads YYEKEE (reference sequence). V lost 1 base to trimming and J lost 2 bases, with 9 bases between them. CDR3 in amino acids: CASSLQGGNTEAFF. The CDR3, as DNA: TGTGCCAGCAGCTTGCAGGGAGGAAACACTGAAGCTTTCTTT.

Remarks on this clone: This sample also contains other DNA sequences that code for the same CDR3. This chain joins TRBV10-2 and TRBJ2-2; D is unclear. Germline V gene data show CDR1 as WSHSY and CDR2 as SAAADI. The CDR3 has 14 residues. With 6 bases removed from V and 0 bases from J, the gap between germline ends came to 8 bases. DNA of the CDR3: TGCGCCAGCAGCGGTACGGCGAACACCGGGGAGCTGTTTTTT. It yields the protein CASSGTANTGELFF.

The chain recombines TRBV19 with TRBJ2-1, with D possibly being TRBD1 (5 bases). V was shortened by 0 bases and J by 13 bases, with 13 bases between the two germline ends. This CDR3 is built from 13 residues. The germline V gene has CDR1 LNHDA and CDR2 SQIVND (reference sequence). CDR3 nucleotide sequence: TGTGCCAGTAGTATAGATCTTAAGGGGTCCCAGTTCTTC. It translates to CASSIDLKGSQFF.

The V gene is TRBV6-6, the J gene TRBJ1-1; D is unclear. The CDR3 extends over 13 amino acids. Germline V lookup: CDR1 MNHNY, CDR2 SVGAGI (reference sequence). V was shortened by 8 bases and J by 0 bases, with 10 bases between the two germline ends. The CDR3 DNA reads as TGTGCCAGCTCTACCCCCATGAACACTGAAGCTTTCTTT. Translated: CASSTPMNTEAFF.

The V gene is TRBV7-9, the J gene TRBJ1-2, with TRBD1 as a possible D gene (6 bases). V was shortened by 2 bases and J by 4 bases, with 17 bases between the two germline ends. Germline V gene data show CDR1 as SEHNR and CDR2 as FQNEAQ (reference sequence). The CDR3 length is 16 residues. CDR3: CASSLSSSRDTYGYTF. As DNA, the CDR3 is TGTGCCAGCAGCTTATCTTCTTCCCGGGACACCTATGGCTACACCTTC.

The V call is TRBV5-4, the J call TRBJ2-2; TRBD2 agrees at 13 bases. The CDR3 sequence is 16 residues long. The trim removed 3 bases at V and 5 bases at J, leaving 4 bases unmatched. Germline V CDR1 and CDR2: SGHNT, YYREEE (reference sequence). The DNA of the CDR3 is TGTGCCAGCAGCTCCAGGACTAGCGGGGGTACCGGGGAGCTGTTTTTT. Translation: CASSSRTSGGTGELFF.

The rearrangement links TRBV11-3 to TRBJ1-3; the D gene is possibly TRBD1 (5 bases). V dropped 5 bases and J dropped 8 bases, with 16 bases sitting between them. This CDR3 is built from 14 residues. Germline lookup yields CDR1 SGHNT and CDR2 YENEEA. CDR3 DNA: TGTGCCAGCAGCCCGGGACGGGCGGGGGACACCATATATTTT. Encoded protein: CASSPGRAGDTIYF. Complete variable domain (other parts from reference TRBV11-3 and TRBJ1-3): EAGVVQSPRYKIIEKKQPVAFWCNPISGHNTLYWYLQNLGQGPELLIRYENEEAVDDSQLPKDRFSAERLKGVDSTLKIQPAELGDSAVYLCASSPGRAGDTIYFGEGSWLTVV.

The chain employs TRBV7-6 and TRBJ2-7, with D perhaps TRBD1 (5 bases). Trimming removed 0 bases at V and 3 bases at J, with 9 bases between. The CDR3 extends over 14 amino acids. In germline, CDR1 is SGHVS, CDR2 FNYEAQ. CDR3 in amino acids: CASSLAQDIYEQYF. The CDR3 region has the DNA TGTGCCAGCAGCTTAGCACAGGATATCTACGAGCAGTACTTC.

The chain combines TRBV12-5 with TRBJ1-1; D is ambiguous. The CDR3 is made up of 13 amino acids. The germline V gene has CDR1 LGHNT and CDR2 FRNRAP. V lost 7 bases, J lost 1 base, and 10 bases lay in between. The CDR3 loop is CASASSWNTEAFF. The CDR3 nucleotides read TGTGCTAGTGCCTCAAGCTGGAACACTGAAGCTTTCTTT.

The V call is TRBV27, the J call TRBJ2-3, with 11 bases lining up with TRBD2. This CDR3 has 14 amino acids. V was pared by 2 bases and J by 7 bases, with 2 bases of the junction left unmatched. Germline assignment: CDR1 MNHEY and CDR2 SMNVEV (reference sequence). The CDR3 loop is CASSLTSGGNTQYF. CDR3 nucleotides: TGTGCCAGCAGTTTAACTAGCGGGGGAAATACGCAGTATTTT.

The V and J genes are TRBV3-1 (or the pseudogene TRBV3-2) and TRBJ1-2; tentative D call: TRBD1 (6 bases). This CDR3 contains 14 residues. Trimming stripped 3 bases from V and 4 bases from J, with 12 bases between. The germline CDR1 and CDR2 sequences are LGHDT and YNNKEL (reference sequence). This chain's CDR3 is CASSQAGQIYGYTF. CDR3 nucleotides: TGTGCCAGCAGCCAGGCAGGACAGATCTATGGCTACACCTTC.

This clone was picked up a small number of times. V usage is TRBV7-2 and J usage is TRBJ2-3; TRBD2 agrees at 10 bases. The CDR3 length is 16 residues. The germline CDR1 and CDR2 sequences are SGHTA and FQGNSA. J lost 4 bases, V lost 8 bases, and 12 bases had no gene match. The CDR3 sequence: CASVAYSGGAADTQYF. The CDR3 DNA sequence: TGTGCCAGCGTTGCCTACAGCGGGGGGGCGGCAGATACGCAGTATTTT.

The chain links TRBV29-1 to TRBJ1-2; unclear D gene. The CDR3 is 11 residues long. V lost 0 bases and J lost 8, with 7 bases in between. From germline, CDR1 is SQVTM and CDR2 ANQGSEA. This CDR3 is CSVEDHGGYTF. CDR3 DNA: TGCAGCGTTGAAGATCACGGGGGCTACACCTTC.

CDR3 DNA sequence: TGCGCCACTCGGGAGGCGGATCCTAGAGGGAACTATGGCTACACCTTC. Residues: CATREADPRGNYGYTF. The chain employs TRBV10-1 and TRBJ1-2; D is uncertain. Trimming stripped 10 bases from V and 2 bases from J, with 23 bases between. The CDR3 totals 16 residues. Germline CDR1 WNHNN, CDR2 SYGVQD (reference sequence).

The chain uses TRBV11-1 and TRBJ2-1; D may be TRBD1 (6 bases). Germline V lookup: CDR1 SGHAT, CDR2 FQDESV (reference sequence). CDR3 length: 15 amino acids. Trimming took 5 bases from V and 0 from J, leaving 11 bases between them. CDR3 sequence (DNA): TGTGCCAGCAGCCCTACAGGGAGCTCCTACAATGAGCAGTTCTTC. The encoded protein is CASSPTGSSYNEQFF. Filled out from reference TRBV11-1 and TRBJ2-1, the complete variable domain reads EAEVAQSPRYKITEKSQAVAFWCDPISGHATLYWYRQILGQGPELLVQFQDESVVDDSQLPKDRFSAERLKGVDSTLKIQPAELGDSAMYLCASSPTGSSYNEQFFGPGTRLTVL.

The chain recombines TRBV6-5 with TRBJ1-5; 9 bases are shared with TRBD1. After removal of 4 bases from V and 7 bases from J, the junction contained 2 bases not matched to a gene. The CDR3 totals 13 residues. CDR1 MNHEY and CDR2 SVGAGI come from the germline V gene. The DNA of the CDR3 is TGTGCCAGCAGTTTGGGACAGGGACAGCCCCAGCATTTT. Residues: CASSLGQGQPQHF.